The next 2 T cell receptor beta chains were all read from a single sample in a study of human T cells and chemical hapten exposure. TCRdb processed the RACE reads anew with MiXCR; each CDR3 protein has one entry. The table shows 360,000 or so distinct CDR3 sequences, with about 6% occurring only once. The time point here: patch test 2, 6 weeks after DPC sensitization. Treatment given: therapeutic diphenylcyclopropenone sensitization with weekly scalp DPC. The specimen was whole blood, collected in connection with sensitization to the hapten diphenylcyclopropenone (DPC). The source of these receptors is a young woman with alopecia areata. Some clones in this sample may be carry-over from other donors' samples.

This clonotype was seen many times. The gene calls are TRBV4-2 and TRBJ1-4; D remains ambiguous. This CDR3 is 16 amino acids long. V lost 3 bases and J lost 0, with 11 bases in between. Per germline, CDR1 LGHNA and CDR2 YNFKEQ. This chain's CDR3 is CASSHDPPATNEKLFF. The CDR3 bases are TGTGCCAGCAGCCACGACCCTCCCGCAACTAATGAAAAACTGTTTTTT.

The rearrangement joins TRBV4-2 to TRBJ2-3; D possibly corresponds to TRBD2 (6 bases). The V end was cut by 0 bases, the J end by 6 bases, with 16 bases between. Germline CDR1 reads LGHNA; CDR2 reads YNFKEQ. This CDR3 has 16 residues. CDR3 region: CASSQEPGGIFDTQYF. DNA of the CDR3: TGTGCCAGCAGCCAAGAGCCGGGCGGGATTTTTGATACGCAGTATTTT.